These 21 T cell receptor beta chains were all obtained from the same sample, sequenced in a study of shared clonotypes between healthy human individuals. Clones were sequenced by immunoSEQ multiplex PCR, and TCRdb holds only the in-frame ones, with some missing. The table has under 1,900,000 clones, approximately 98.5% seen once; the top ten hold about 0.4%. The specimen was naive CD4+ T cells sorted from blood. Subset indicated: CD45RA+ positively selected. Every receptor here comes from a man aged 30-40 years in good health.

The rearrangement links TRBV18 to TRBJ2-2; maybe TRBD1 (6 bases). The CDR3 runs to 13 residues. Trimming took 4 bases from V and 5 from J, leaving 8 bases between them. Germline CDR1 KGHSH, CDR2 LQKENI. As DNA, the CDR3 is TGTGCCAGCTCACTTGACAGGACCGGGGAGCTGTTTTTT. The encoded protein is CASSLDRTGELFF.

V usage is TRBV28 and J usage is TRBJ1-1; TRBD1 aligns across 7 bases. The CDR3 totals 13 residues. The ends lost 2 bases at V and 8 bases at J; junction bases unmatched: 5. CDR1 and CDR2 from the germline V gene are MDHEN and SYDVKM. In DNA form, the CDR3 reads TGTGCCAGCAGTTTAGGAGGGGGCTCGGAAGCTTTCTTT. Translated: CASSLGGGSEAFF.

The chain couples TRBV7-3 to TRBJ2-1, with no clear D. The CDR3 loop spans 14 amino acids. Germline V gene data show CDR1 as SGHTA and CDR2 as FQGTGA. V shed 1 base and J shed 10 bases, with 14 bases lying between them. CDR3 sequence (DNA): TGTGCCAGCAGCTTAAAGTCTACAACCAGCGAGCAGTTCTTC. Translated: CASSLKSTTSEQFF.

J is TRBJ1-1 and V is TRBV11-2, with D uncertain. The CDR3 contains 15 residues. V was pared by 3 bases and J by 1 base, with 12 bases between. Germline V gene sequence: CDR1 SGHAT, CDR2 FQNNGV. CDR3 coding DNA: TGTGCCAGCAGCTTTAACCTTATTGGGAACACTGAAGCTTTCTTT. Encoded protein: CASSFNLIGNTEAFF.

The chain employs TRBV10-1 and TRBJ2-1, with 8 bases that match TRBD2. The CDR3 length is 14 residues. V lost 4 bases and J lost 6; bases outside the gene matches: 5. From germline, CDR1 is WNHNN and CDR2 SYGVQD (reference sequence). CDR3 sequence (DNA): TGCGCCAGCAGTGCCGGACTAGCAACCAATGAGCAGTTCTTC. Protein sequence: CASSAGLATNEQFF.

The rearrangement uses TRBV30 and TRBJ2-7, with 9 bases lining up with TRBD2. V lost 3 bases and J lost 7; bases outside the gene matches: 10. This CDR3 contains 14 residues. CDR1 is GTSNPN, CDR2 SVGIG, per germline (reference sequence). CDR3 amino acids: CAWRRLAGIYEQYF. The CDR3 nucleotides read TGTGCCTGGAGGAGGCTAGCGGGAATCTATGAGCAGTACTTC.

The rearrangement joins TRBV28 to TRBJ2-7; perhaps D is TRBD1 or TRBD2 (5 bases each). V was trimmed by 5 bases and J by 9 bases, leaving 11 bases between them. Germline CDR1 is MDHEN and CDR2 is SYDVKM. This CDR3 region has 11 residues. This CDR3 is CASSLGTRQYF. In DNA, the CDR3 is TGTGCCAGCAGTCTCGGGACGAGGCAGTACTTC. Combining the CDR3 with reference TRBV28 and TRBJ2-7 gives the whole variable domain DVKVTQSSRYLVKRTGEKVFLECVQDMDHENMFWYRQDPGLGLRLIYFSYDVKMKEKGDIPEGYSVSREKKERFSLILESASTNQTSMYLCASSLGTRQYFGPGTRLTVT.

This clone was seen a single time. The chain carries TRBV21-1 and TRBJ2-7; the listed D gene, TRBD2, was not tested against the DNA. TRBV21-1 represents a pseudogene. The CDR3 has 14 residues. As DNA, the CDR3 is TGTGCCAGCAGCAAAACTCCCGGTCCTGGCGAGCAGTACTTC. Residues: CASSKTPGPGEQYF.

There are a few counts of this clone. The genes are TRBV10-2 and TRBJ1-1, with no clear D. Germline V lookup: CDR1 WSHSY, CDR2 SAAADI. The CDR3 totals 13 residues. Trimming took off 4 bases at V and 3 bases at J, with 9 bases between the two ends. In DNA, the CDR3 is TGCGCCAGCAGTGTAATTCCGGACACTGAAGCTTTCTTT. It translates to CASSVIPDTEAFF.

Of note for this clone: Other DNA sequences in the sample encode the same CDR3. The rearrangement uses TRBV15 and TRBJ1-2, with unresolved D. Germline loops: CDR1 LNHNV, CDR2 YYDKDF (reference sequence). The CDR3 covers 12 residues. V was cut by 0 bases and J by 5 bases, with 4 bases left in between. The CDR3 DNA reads TGTGCCACCAGCAGAGAGGGGTATGGCTACACCTTC. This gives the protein CATSREGYGYTF. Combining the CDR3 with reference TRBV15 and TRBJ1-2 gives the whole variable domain DAMVIQNPRYQVTQFGKPVTLSCSQTLNHNVMYWYQQKSSQAPKLLFHYYDKDFNNEADTPDNFQSRRPNTSFCFLDIRSPGLGDTAMYLCATSREGYGYTFGSGTRLTVV.

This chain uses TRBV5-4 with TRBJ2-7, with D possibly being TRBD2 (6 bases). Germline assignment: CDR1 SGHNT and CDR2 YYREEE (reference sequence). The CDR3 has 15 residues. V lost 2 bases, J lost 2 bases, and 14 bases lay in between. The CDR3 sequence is CASSLGTPLTYEQYF. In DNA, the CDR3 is TGTGCCAGCAGCTTAGGGACTCCTCTTACCTACGAGCAGTACTTC.

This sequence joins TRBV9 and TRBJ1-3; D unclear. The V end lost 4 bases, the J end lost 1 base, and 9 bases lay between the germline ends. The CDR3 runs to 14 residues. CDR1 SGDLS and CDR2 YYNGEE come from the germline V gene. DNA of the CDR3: TGTGCCAGCAGCCAAGACTCTTCTGGAAACACCATATATTTT. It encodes CASSQDSSGNTIYF.

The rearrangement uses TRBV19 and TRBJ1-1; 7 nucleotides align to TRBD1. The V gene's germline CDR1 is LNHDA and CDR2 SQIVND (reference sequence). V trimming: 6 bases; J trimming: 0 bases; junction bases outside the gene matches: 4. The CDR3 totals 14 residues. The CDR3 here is CASSLTGMNTEAFF. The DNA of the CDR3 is TGTGCCAGTAGCCTGACAGGGATGAACACTGAAGCTTTCTTT.

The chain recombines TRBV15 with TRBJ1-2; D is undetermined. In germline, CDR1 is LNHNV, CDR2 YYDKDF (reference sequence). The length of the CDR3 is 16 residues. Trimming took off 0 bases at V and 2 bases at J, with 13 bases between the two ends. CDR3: CATSRDGRLGNYGYTF. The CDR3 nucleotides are TGTGCCACCAGCAGAGATGGTCGCCTTGGGAACTATGGCTACACCTTC.

CDR3 residues: CASSSAGTGYNEQFF. In DNA form, the CDR3 reads TGCGCCAGCAGCTCCGCGGGTACCGGGTACAATGAGCAGTTCTTC. The J gene is TRBJ2-1, the V gene TRBV5-1; tentatively, D is TRBD2 (5 bases). Germline V gives CDR1 SGHRS, CDR2 YFSETQ. The V end was cut by 3 bases, the J end by 4 bases, with 14 bases between. The CDR3 is 15 residues long.

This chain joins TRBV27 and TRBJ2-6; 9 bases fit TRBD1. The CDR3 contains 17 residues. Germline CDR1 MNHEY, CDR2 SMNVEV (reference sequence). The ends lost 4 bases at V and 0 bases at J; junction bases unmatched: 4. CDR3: CASSSQGASSGANVLTF. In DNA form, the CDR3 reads TGTGCCAGCAGTTCACAGGGGGCCTCCTCTGGGGCCAACGTCCTGACTTTC.

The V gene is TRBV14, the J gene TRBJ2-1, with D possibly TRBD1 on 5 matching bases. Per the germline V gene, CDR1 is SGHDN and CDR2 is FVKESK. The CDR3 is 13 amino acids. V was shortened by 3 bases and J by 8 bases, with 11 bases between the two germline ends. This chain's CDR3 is CASSHNQGYEQFF. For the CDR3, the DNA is TGTGCCAGCAGCCACAACCAGGGATATGAGCAGTTCTTC.

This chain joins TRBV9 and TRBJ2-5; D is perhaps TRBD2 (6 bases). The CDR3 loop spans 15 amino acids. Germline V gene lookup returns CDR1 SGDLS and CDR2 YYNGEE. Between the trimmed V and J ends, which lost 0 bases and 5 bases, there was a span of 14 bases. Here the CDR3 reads CASSVAQAEGETQYF. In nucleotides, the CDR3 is TGTGCCAGCAGCGTAGCTCAGGCGGAGGGGGAGACCCAGTACTTC.

This CDR3 is CASSSGQGRPERTEAFF. DNA for the CDR3: TGTGCCAGCAGCTCCGGACAGGGACGCCCCGAGAGGACTGAAGCTTTCTTT. This chain joins TRBV11-3 and TRBJ1-1; TRBD1 matches 8 bases. V was pared by 4 bases and J by 5 bases, with 15 bases of the junction left unmatched. Germline CDR1 reads SGHNT; CDR2 reads YENEEA. The CDR3 sequence is 17 residues long. Looking up the rest from reference TRBV11-3 and TRBJ1-1 gives the full variable domain: EAGVVQSPRYKIIEKKQPVAFWCNPISGHNTLYWYLQNLGQGPELLIRYENEEAVDDSQLPKDRFSAERLKGVDSTLKIQPAELGDSAVYLCASSSGQGRPERTEAFFGQGTRLTVV.

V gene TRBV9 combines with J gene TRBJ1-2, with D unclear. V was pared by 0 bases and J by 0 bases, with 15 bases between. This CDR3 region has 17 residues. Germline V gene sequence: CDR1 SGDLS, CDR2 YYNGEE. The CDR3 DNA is TGTGCCAGCAGCGTAGGCCCAGCCGTAGGAGCTAACTATGGCTACACCTTC. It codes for CASSVGPAVGANYGYTF.

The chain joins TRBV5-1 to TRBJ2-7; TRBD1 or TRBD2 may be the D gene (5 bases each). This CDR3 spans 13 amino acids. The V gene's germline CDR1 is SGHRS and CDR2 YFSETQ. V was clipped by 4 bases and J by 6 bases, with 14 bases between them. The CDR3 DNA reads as TGCGCCAGCAGCCCGGGACGGCCGGGCGAGCAGTACTTC. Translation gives CASSPGRPGEQYF.